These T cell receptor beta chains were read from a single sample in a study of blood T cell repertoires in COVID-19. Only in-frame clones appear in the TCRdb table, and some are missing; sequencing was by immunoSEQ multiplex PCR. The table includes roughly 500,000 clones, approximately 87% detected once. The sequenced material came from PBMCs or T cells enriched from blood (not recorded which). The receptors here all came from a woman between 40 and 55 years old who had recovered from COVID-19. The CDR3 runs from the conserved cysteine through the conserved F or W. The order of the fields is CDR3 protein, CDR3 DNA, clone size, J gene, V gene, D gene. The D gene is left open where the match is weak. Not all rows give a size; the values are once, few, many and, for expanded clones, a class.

CASSISQGVKYQPQHF | TGTGCCAGTAGTATCTCACAGGGGGTGAAGTATCAGCCCCAGCATTTT | NA | TRBJ1-5 | TRBV19 | TRBD1
CASSEDRYTEAFF | TGTGCCAGCAGTGAAGACAGATACACTGAAGCTTTCTTT | NA | TRBJ1-1 | TRBV2 | NA
CASSPFPTDYGYTF | TGTGCCAGCTCACCTTTTCCAACGGACTATGGCTACACCTTC | NA | TRBJ1-2 | TRBV18 | NA
CAISELDSGLGADTQYF | TGTGCCATCAGTGAGCTAGATAGCGGTCTTGGCGCAGATACGCAGTATTTT | NA | TRBJ2-3 | TRBV10-3 | NA
CAISYPGSQDTEAFF | TGTGCCATCAGTTACCCGGGATCCCAGGACACTGAAGCTTTCTTT | NA | TRBJ1-1 | TRBV10-3 | NA
CASSYSYGYTF | TGTGCCAGCAGTTACAGCTATGGCTACACCTTC | NA | TRBJ1-2 | TRBV25-1 | NA
CATSDQGGDYLNTGELFF | TGTGCCACCAGTGACCAAGGGGGAGACTACCTTAACACCGGGGAGCTGTTTTTT | few | TRBJ2-2 | TRBV24-1 | NA
CASSLWAGIKNIQYF | TGTGCCAGCAGCTTGTGGGCAGGGATAAAAAACATTCAGTACTTC | NA | TRBJ2-4 | TRBV5-8 | NA
CASSFRTSGRWETQYF | TGTGCCAGCAGCTTCAGGACTAGCGGGAGATGGGAGACCCAGTACTTC | NA | TRBJ2-5 | TRBV7-8 | TRBD2
CASSWGVSSYNEQFF | TGTGCCAGCAGCTGGGGGGTGAGCTCCTACAATGAGCAGTTCTTC | NA | TRBJ2-1 | TRBV13 | NA
CATSATTRGTDTQYF | TGTGCCACCAGTGCGACCACCCGGGGGACAGATACGCAGTATTTT | NA | TRBJ2-3 | TRBV24-1 | NA